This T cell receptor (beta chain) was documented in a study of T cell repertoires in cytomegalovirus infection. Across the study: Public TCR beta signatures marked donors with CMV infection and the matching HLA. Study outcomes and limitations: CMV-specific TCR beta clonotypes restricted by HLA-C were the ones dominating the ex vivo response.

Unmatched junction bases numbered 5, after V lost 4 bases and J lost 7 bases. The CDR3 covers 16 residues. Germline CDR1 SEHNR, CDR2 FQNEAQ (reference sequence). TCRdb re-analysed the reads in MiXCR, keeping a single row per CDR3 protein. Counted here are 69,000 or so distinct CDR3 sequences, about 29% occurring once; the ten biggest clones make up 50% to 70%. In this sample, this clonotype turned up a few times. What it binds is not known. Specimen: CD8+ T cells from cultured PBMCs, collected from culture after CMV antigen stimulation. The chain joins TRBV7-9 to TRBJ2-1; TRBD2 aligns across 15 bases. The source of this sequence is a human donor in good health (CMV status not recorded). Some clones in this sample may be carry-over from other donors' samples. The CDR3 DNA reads TGTGCCAGCAGCTCCCGGACTAGCGGGAGGGAAAATGAGCAGTTCTTC. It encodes CASSSRTSGRENEQFF. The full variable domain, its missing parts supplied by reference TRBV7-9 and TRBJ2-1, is DTGVSQNPRHKITKRGQNVTFRCDPISEHNRLYWYRQTLGQGPEFLTYFQNEAQLEKSRLLSDRFSAERPKGSFSTLEIQRTEQGDSAMYLCASSSRTSGRENEQFFGPGTRLTVL.